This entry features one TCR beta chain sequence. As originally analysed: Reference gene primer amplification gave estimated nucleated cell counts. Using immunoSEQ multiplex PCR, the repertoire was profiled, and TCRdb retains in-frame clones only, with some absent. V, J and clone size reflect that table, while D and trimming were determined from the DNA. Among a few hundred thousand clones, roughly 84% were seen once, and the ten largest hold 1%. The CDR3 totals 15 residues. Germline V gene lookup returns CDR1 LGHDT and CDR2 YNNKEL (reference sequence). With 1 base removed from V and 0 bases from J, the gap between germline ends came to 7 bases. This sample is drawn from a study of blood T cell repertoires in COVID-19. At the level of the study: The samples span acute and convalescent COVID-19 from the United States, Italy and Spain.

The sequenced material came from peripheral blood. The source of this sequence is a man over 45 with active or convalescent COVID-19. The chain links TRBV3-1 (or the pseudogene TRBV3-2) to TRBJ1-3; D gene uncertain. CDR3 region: CASSQGQRSGNTIYF. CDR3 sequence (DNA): TGTGCCAGCAGCCAAGGTCAGCGCTCTGGAAACACCATATATTTT.